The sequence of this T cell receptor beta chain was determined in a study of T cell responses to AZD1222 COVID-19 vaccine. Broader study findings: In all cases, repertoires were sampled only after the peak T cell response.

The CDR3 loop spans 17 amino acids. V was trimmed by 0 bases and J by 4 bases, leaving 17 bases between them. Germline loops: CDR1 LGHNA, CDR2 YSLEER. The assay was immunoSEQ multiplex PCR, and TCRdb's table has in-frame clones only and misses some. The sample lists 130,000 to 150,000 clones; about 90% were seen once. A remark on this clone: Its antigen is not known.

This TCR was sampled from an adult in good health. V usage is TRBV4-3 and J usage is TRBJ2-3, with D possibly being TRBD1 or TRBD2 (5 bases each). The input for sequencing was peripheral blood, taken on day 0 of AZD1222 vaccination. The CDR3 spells CASSQDSQGTRADTQYF. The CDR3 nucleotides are TGCGCCAGCAGCCAAGATAGCCAGGGAACGAGGGCAGATACGCAGTATTTT.